This T cell receptor beta chain was captured in a study of shared clonotypes between healthy human individuals. For the study at large: Per-donor plates numbered three CD4 naive, three CD4 memory, two CD8 naive and one CD8 memory. General observations from the study: The sampled material consisted only of blood, and tissue repertoires are likely to differ.

The repertoire was sequenced with immunoSEQ multiplex PCR; TCRdb's copy has only in-frame clones and lacks some. Of approximately 940,000 clones listed, 76% are singletons. Concerning this clone itself: Its antigen is undetermined.

The V gene lost 3 bases and the J gene lost 0 bases, with 10 bases spanning the gap. Germline CDR1 and CDR2: KGHSH and LQKENI. The CDR3 spans 15 residues. Specimen: memory CD4+ T cells sorted from blood. Sample subset: CD45RA-negative fraction. The TCR originated in a young man in good health. This chain joins TRBV18 and TRBJ2-3; D is tentatively TRBD1 or TRBD2 (5 bases each). CDR3 in amino acids: CASSPNGASTDTQYF. CDR3 DNA: TGTGCCAGCTCACCCAACGGGGCTAGCACAGATACGCAGTATTTT.